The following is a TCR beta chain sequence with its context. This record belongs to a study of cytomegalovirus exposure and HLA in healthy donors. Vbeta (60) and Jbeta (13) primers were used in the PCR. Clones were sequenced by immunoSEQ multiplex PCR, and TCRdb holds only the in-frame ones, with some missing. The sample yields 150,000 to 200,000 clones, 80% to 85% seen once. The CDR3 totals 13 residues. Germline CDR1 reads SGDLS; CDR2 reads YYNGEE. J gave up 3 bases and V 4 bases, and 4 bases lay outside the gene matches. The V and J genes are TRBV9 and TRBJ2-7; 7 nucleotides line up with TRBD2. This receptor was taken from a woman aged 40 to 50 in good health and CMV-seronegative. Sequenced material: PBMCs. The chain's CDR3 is CASSPGLFYEQYF. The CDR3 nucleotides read TGTGCCAGCAGCCCGGGACTATTCTACGAGCAGTACTTC.